This T cell receptor beta chain was documented in a study of blood T cell repertoires in COVID-19. Generated by immunoSEQ multiplex PCR, the TCRdb table keeps only in-frame clones and is missing some. This table holds 80,000 to 130,000 clones, about nine tenths found once. There are 18 residues in the CDR3. The TCR was taken from a man in his 60s with acute or convalescent COVID-19. The sequenced sample was peripheral blood. This chain connects TRBV12-2 to TRBJ2-2; the listed D gene, TRBD1, was not tested against the DNA. TRBV12-2 is recorded as a pseudogene. CDR3 in DNA: TGTGCAAGTCGCTCTCAGGGGCCTGCCGGTCGGGTTACCGGGGAGCTGTTTTTT. This sequence encodes CASRSQGPAGRVTGELFF.